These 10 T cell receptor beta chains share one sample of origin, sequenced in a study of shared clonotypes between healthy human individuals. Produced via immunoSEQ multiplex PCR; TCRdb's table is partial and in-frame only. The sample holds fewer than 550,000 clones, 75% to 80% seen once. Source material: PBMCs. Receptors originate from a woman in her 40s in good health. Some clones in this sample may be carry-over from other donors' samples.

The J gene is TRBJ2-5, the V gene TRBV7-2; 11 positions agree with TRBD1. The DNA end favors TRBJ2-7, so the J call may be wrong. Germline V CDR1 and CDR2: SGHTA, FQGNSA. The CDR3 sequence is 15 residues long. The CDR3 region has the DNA TGTGCCAGCAGCTTCTCCGGGACAGGGGGCTACGAGCAGTACTTC. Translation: CASSFSGTGGYEQYF.

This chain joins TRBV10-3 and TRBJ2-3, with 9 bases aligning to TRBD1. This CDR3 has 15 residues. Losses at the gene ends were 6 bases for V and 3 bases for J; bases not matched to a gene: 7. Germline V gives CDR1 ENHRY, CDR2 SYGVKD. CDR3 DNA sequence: TGTGCCATCAGGGAAGGGACAGGGCGGACAGATACGCAGTATTTT. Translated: CAIREGTGRTDTQYF.

Here the CDR3 reads CASGFTGGSNYGYTF. The CDR3 bases are TGTGCCAGCGGTTTCACAGGGGGCTCTAACTATGGCTACACCTTC. V gene TRBV6-1 combines with J gene TRBJ1-2, with 9 nucleotides matching TRBD1. Germline V CDR1 and CDR2: MNHNS, SASEGT. J gave up 0 bases and V 8 bases, and 7 bases lay outside the gene matches. CDR3 length equals 15 residues.

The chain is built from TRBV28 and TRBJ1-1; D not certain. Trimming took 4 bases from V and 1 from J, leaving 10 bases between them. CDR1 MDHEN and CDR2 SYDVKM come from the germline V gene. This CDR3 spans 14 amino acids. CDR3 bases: TGTGCCAGCAGTTCGCGGAGGCCGAACACTGAAGCTTTCTTT. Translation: CASSSRRPNTEAFF.

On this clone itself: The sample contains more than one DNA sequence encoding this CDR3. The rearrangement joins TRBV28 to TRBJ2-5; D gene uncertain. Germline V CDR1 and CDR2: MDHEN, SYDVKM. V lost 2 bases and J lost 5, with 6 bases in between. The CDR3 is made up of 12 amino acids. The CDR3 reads CASSLLGETQYF. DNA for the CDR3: TGTGCCAGCAGTTTACTAGGGGAGACCCAGTACTTC.

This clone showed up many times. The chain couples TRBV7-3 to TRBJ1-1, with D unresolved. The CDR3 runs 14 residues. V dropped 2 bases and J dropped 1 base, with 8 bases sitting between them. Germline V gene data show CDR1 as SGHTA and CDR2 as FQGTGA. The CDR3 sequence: CASSLVGSNTEAFF. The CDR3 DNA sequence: TGTGCCAGCAGCTTAGTCGGTTCGAACACTGAAGCTTTCTTT.

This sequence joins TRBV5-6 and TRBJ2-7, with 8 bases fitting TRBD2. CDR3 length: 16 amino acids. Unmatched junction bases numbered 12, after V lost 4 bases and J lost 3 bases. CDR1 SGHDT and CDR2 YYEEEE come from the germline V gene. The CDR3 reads CASSLMTSGSFYEQYF. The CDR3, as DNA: TGTGCCAGCAGCCTGATGACAAGCGGGAGCTTCTACGAGCAGTACTTC. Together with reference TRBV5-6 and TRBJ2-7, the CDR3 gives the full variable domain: DAGVTQSPTHLIKTRGQQVTLRCSPKSGHDTVSWYQQALGQGPQFIFQYYEEEERQRGNFPDRFSGHQFPNYSSELNVNALLLGDSALYLCASSLMTSGSFYEQYFGPGTRLTVT.

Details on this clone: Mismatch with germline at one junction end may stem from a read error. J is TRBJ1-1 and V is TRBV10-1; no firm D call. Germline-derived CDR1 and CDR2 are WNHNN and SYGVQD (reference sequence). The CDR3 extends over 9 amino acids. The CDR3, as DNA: TGCGCCAGCAGTGAGTCGATTCCCTTT. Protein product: CASSESIPF.

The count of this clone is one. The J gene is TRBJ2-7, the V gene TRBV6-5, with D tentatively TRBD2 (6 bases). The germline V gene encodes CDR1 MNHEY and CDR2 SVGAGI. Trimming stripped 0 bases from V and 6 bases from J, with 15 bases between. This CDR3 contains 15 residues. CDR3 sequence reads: CASSYSRDSFSEQYF. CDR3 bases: TGTGCCAGCAGTTACTCCCGGGACTCTTTCTCCGAGCAGTACTTC.

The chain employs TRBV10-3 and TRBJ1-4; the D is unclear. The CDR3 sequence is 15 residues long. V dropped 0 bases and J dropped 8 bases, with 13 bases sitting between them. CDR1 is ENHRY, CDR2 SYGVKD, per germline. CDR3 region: CAISESGQLPEKLFF. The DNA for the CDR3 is TGTGCCATCAGTGAGTCGGGCCAGTTACCCGAAAAACTGTTTTTT.